The 20 T cell receptor beta chains presented below share a single source sample, sequenced in a study of shared clonotypes between healthy human individuals. Assay: immunoSEQ multiplex PCR; the TCRdb copy retains only in-frame clones and omits some. This repertoire shows about 520,000 clones, approximately 84% found once; its top ten account for about 13%. Sample: PBMCs. The receptor set was obtained from a woman in her thirties or forties in good health. Some clones in this sample may be carry-over from other donors' samples.

V and J are TRBV2 and TRBJ2-5, with TRBD2 as a possible D gene (5 bases). The CDR3 covers 13 residues. Germline loops: CDR1 SNHLY, CDR2 FYNNEI. Between the trimmed V and J ends, which lost 6 bases and 4 bases, there was a span of 12 bases. The CDR3, as DNA: TGTGCCAGCAGCGGACTCTCGGCAGAGACCCAGTACTTC. Amino acids: CASSGLSAETQYF.

The rearrangement uses TRBV7-2 and TRBJ1-4; possible D gene TRBD1, 5 bases. Germline CDR1 is SGHTA and CDR2 is FQGNSA. This CDR3 has 15 amino acids. V was shortened by 5 bases and J by 5 bases, with 15 bases between the two germline ends. The CDR3 sequence is CASSTGWRLNEKLFF. CDR3 coding DNA: TGTGCCAGCAGCACAGGCTGGCGGTTGAATGAAAAACTGTTTTTT.

The rearrangement joins TRBV5-1 to TRBJ2-2; no clear D gene. Germline V gene data show CDR1 as SGHRS and CDR2 as YFSETQ. Trimming took 2 bases from V and 2 from J, leaving 4 bases between them. The CDR3 consists of 13 residues. The CDR3 reads CASSFDNTGELFF. The CDR3 nucleotides are TGCGCCAGCAGCTTTGATAACACCGGGGAGCTGTTTTTT. Supplemented by reference TRBV5-1 and TRBJ2-2, the full variable domain reads KAGVTQTPRYLIKTRGQQVTLSCSPISGHRSVSWYQQTPGQGLQFLFEYFSETQRNKGNFPGRFSGRQFSNSRSEMNVSTLELGDSALYLCASSFDNTGELFFGEGSRLTVL.

As regards this clone: The same CDR3 is also encoded by other DNA sequences in this sample. The rearrangement joins TRBV28 to TRBJ2-5; weak D call: TRBD2 (6 bases). This CDR3 comprises 11 residues. From germline, CDR1 is MDHEN and CDR2 SYDVKM. Trimming took 1 base from V and 11 from J, leaving 8 bases between them. The CDR3 bases are TGTGCCAGCAGTTTATTCCGGGAGCAGTACTTC. This sequence encodes CASSLFREQYF.

On this clone: Other DNA sequences in this sample translate to the same CDR3. The rearrangement links TRBV5-4 to TRBJ2-3, with 11 positions matching TRBD1. CDR1 and CDR2 (germline): SGHNT, YYREEE (reference sequence). This CDR3 spans 15 amino acids. The trim removed 3 bases at V and 9 bases at J, leaving 9 bases unmatched. The chain's CDR3 is CASSWGGTGGRTQYF. The CDR3 nucleotides read TGTGCCAGCAGCTGGGGGGGGACAGGGGGGCGGACGCAGTATTTT.

In this sample, this clone turned up many times. Other DNA sequences in this sample translate to the same CDR3. The J gene is TRBJ2-3, the V gene TRBV7-2; possibly TRBD1 for D (5 bases). In germline, CDR1 is SGHTA, CDR2 FQGNSA. V gave up 2 bases and J gave up 3 bases, with 9 bases separating them. The CDR3 length is 14 residues. The CDR3 DNA reads TGTGCCAGCAGCTTATCTGCAGGGACAGATACGCAGTATTTT. This encodes CASSLSAGTDTQYF. Looking up the rest from reference TRBV7-2 and TRBJ2-3 gives the full variable domain: GAGVSQSPSNKVTEKGKDVELRCDPISGHTALYWYRQSLGQGLEFLIYFQGNSAPDKSGLPSDRFSAERTGGSVSTLTIQRTQQEDSAVYLCASSLSAGTDTQYFGPGTRLTVL.

V usage is TRBV28 and J usage is TRBJ2-3; possibly TRBD1 or TRBD2 for D (5 bases each). Germline V lookup: CDR1 MDHEN, CDR2 SYDVKM. V shed 3 bases and J shed 1 base, with 8 bases lying between them. CDR3 length equals 14 residues. The CDR3 loop is CASSFGGGTDTQYF. CDR3 sequence (DNA): TGTGCCAGCAGTTTTGGGGGAGGCACAGATACGCAGTATTTT. The full variable domain, rest sourced from reference TRBV28 and TRBJ2-3, is DVKVTQSSRYLVKRTGEKVFLECVQDMDHENMFWYRQDPGLGLRLIYFSYDVKMKEKGDIPEGYSVSREKKERFSLILESASTNQTSMYLCASSFGGGTDTQYFGPGTRLTVL.

V and J are TRBV7-6 and TRBJ2-7; no definite D call. The V end was cut by 5 bases, the J end by 0 bases, with 14 bases between. The CDR3 runs 15 residues. Germline V gives CDR1 SGHVS, CDR2 FNYEAQ. The CDR3 protein is CASSHPRGSSYEQYF. CDR3 bases: TGTGCCAGCAGCCACCCCCGCGGTAGCTCCTACGAGCAGTACTTC.

The chain couples TRBV28 to TRBJ2-3, with 8 bases aligning to TRBD2. The V segment lost 5 bases and the J segment 3 bases; nucleotides outside the gene matches: 7. The V gene's germline CDR1 is MDHEN and CDR2 SYDVKM. This CDR3 is built from 15 residues. The DNA for the CDR3 is TGTGCCAGCAGTCTAGCGGGCCTGGGGACAGATACGCAGTATTTT. This codes for CASSLAGLGTDTQYF. Full variable domain (remainder filled in from reference TRBV28 and TRBJ2-3): DVKVTQSSRYLVKRTGEKVFLECVQDMDHENMFWYRQDPGLGLRLIYFSYDVKMKEKGDIPEGYSVSREKKERFSLILESASTNQTSMYLCASSLAGLGTDTQYFGPGTRLTVL.

The gene calls are TRBV7-3 and TRBJ1-1; D unresolved. Trimming stripped 1 base from V and 4 bases from J, with 7 bases between. CDR1 is SGHTA and CDR2 is FQGTGA in the germline V gene. The CDR3 length is 13 residues. CDR3 residues: CASSLKMGTEAFF. The CDR3 nucleotides are TGTGCCAGCAGCTTAAAAATGGGCACTGAAGCTTTCTTT.

This rearrangement joins TRBV7-8 to TRBJ2-7, with TRBD1 matching over 9 bases. V gave up 6 bases and J gave up 2 bases; unmatched junction bases: 14. Looked up from germline, CDR1 is SGHVS and CDR2 is FQNEAQ. The CDR3 covers 17 residues. The CDR3 nucleotides are TGTGCCAGCAGATCCGGGACAGGGCTACCTACCGCCTACGAGCAGTACTTC. This codes for CASRSGTGLPTAYEQYF. Complete variable domain (other parts from reference TRBV7-8 and TRBJ2-7): GAGVSQSPRYKVAKRGQDVALRCDPISGHVSLFWYQQALGQGPEFLTYFQNEAQLDKSGLPSDRFFAERPEGSVSTLKIQRTQQEDSAVYLCASRSGTGLPTAYEQYFGPGTRLTVT.

The chain joins TRBV7-9 to TRBJ2-1; the D gene is possibly TRBD1 (6 bases). V dropped 1 base and J dropped 0 bases, with 10 bases sitting between them. The CDR3 is 16 residues long. CDR1 and CDR2 (germline): SEHNR, FQNEAQ (reference sequence). CDR3 coding DNA: TGTGCCAGCAGCTTAGGGACAGCCTACTCCTACAATGAGCAGTTCTTC. It is translated as CASSLGTAYSYNEQFF.

This clone was observed once. A far larger clone is just one base off, so this is likely a read error. The J gene is TRBJ1-2, the V gene TRBV28, with unresolved D. CDR3 size: 15 residues. V lost 5 bases, J lost 8 bases, and 21 bases lay in between. Germline V gene data show CDR1 as MDHEN and CDR2 as SYDVKM. The CDR3 is CASSVRLSPWSGYTF. In DNA, the CDR3 is TGTGCCAGCAGTGTAAGGCTGTCCCCTTGGAGCGGCTACACCTTC.

V gene TRBV2 combines with J gene TRBJ1-1; tentatively, D is TRBD1 (6 bases). CDR3 size: 14 residues. CDR1 and CDR2 (germline): SNHLY, FYNNEI. Trimming took off 7 bases at V and 4 bases at J, with 16 bases between the two ends. CDR3 sequence: CASTYRQDFTEAFF. For the CDR3, the DNA is TGTGCCAGCACCTACCGACAGGATTTCACTGAAGCTTTCTTT. The whole variable domain, remainder taken from reference TRBV2 and TRBJ1-1, is EPEVTQTPSHQVTQMGQEVILRCVPISNHLYFYWYRQILGQKVEFLVSFYNNEISEKSEIFDDQFSVERPDGSNFTLKIRSTKLEDSAMYFCASTYRQDFTEAFFGQGTRLTVV.

Comments on this clone: The conserved final phenylalanine or tryptophan is absent from the CDR3, which likely points to a read error. It is unclear where the CDR3 begins or ends on the DNA, so no DNA is shown, and the CDR3 is as TCRdb lists it. Here the CDR3 reads CASRGVFESDTQCL. The V gene is TRBV2, the J gene TRBJ2-3. CDR1 is SNHLY and CDR2 is FYNNEI in the germline V gene. With termini counted, the CDR3 has 14 amino acids.

The rearrangement joins TRBV9 to TRBJ2-1; TRBD2 aligns across 7 bases. There are 15 residues in the CDR3. The junction had 4 bases not matched to a gene; V was cut back by 0 bases and J by 4 bases. The germline CDR1 and CDR2 sequences are SGDLS and YYNGEE. DNA for the CDR3: TGTGCCAGCAGCGTAGGCGGGAGTTTTTACAATGAGCAGTTCTTC. Translation gives CASSVGGSFYNEQFF.

The chain links TRBV5-6 to TRBJ2-1; TRBD1 agrees at 8 bases. The CDR3 totals 15 residues. After removal of 4 bases from V and 8 bases from J, the junction contained 11 bases not matched to a gene. Germline V gene sequence: CDR1 SGHDT, CDR2 YYEEEE. The CDR3 loop is CASSTNRGMVHEQFF. As DNA, the CDR3 is TGTGCCAGCAGCACTAACAGGGGGATGGTCCATGAGCAGTTCTTC.

This sequence joins TRBV2 and TRBJ2-1; D unresolved. The CDR3 consists of 13 residues. V lost 7 bases and J lost 6, with 13 bases in between. CDR1 and CDR2 (germline): SNHLY, FYNNEI. In nucleotides, the CDR3 is TGTGCCAGCAATACCTATATTTCCAATGAGCAGTTCTTC. Protein sequence: CASNTYISNEQFF.

V is TRBV4-3 and J is TRBJ2-3; TRBD2 matches 11 bases. Germline CDR1 is LGHNA and CDR2 is YSLEER. The CDR3 is 16 amino acids. V shed 5 bases, J shed 3 bases, and the junction held 7 bases outside the gene matches. CDR3 amino acids: CASSEGLAGGTDTQYF. CDR3 sequence (DNA): TGCGCCAGCAGCGAGGGTCTAGCGGGAGGAACAGATACGCAGTATTTT.

V usage is TRBV28 and J usage is TRBJ1-3; 7 nucleotides agree with TRBD1. Germline V gene sequence: CDR1 MDHEN, CDR2 SYDVKM. CDR3 length equals 11 residues. The CDR3 DNA follows: TGTACTACAGGGGCTGGAAACACCATATATTTT. Protein product: CTTGAGNTIYF.